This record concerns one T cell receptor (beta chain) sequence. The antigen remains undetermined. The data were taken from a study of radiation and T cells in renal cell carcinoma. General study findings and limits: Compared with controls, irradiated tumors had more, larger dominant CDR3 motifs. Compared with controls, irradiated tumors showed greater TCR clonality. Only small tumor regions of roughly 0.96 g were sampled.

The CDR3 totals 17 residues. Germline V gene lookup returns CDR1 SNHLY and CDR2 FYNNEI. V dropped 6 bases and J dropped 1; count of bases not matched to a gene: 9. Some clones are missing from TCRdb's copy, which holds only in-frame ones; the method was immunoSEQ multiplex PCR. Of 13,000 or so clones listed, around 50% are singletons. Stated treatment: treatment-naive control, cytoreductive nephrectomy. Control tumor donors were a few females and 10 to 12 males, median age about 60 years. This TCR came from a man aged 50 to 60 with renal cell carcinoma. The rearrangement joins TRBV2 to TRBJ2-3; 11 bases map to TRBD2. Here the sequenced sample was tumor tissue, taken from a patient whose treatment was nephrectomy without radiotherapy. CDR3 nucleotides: TGTGCCAGCAGATTAGCGGGGGGGCCTCGGGGCACAGATACGCAGTATTTT. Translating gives CASRLAGGPRGTDTQYF.